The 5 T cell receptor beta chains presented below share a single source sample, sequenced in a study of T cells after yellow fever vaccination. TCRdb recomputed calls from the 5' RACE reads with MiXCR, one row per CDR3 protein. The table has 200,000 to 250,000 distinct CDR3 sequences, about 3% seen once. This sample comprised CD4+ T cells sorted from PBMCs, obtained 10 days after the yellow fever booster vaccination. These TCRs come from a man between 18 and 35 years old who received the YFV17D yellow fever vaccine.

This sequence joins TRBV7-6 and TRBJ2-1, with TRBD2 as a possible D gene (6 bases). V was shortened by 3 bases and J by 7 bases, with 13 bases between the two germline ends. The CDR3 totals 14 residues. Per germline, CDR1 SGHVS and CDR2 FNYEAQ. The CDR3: CASSLLGDWNEQFF. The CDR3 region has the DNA TGTGCCAGCAGCTTGTTAGGGGACTGGAATGAGCAGTTCTTC.

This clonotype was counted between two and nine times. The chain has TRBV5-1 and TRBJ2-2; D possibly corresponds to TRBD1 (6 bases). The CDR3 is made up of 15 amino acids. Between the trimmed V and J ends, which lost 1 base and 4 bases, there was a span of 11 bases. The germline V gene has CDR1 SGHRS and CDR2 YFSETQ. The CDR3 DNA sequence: TGCGCCAGCAGCTTGCCCCAGGGGATCACCGGGGAGCTGTTTTTT. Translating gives CASSLPQGITGELFF. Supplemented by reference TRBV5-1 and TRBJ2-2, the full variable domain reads KAGVTQTPRYLIKTRGQQVTLSCSPISGHRSVSWYQQTPGQGLQFLFEYFSETQRNKGNFPGRFSGRQFSNSRSEMNVSTLELGDSALYLCASSLPQGITGELFFGEGSRLTVL.

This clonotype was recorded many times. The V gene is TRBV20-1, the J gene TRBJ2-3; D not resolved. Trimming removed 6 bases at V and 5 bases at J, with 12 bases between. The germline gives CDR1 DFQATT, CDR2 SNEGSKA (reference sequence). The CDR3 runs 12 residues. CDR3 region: CSASIGEDTQYF. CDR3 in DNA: TGCAGTGCGAGTATAGGTGAAGATACGCAGTATTTT.

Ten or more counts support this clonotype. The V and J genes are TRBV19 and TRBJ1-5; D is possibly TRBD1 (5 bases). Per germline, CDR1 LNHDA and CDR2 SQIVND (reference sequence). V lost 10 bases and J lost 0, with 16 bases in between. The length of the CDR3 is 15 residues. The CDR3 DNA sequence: TGTGCCACCACTTGGGGCTTCTATAGCAATCAGCCCCAGCATTTT. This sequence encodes CATTWGFYSNQPQHF.

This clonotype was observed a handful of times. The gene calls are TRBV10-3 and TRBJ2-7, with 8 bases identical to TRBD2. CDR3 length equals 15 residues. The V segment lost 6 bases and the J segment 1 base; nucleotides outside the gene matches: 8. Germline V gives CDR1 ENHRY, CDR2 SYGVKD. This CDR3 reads CAISPGLGGSYEQYV. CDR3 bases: TGTGCCATCAGCCCGGGACTAGGGGGATCCTACGAGCAGTACGTC.